This entry is about one T cell receptor (beta chain). Antigen specificity is unknown. Memory CD4+ cells were the fraction left after CD45RA+ naive selection. Here immunoSEQ multiplex PCR was the method, and the copy in TCRdb shows in-frame clones only, minus some. This table has approximately 2,300,000 clones, roughly 90% appearing once. These data belong to a study of shared clonotypes between healthy human individuals. Across the study: Plates per donor: three CD4 naive, three CD4 memory, two CD8 naive, one CD8 memory.

Study-wide results and caveats: Blood alone was sampled, and tissue repertoires likely differ.

Deletions cut 6 bases from V and 0 bases from J, with 7 bases between. Germline loops: CDR1 MNHNS, CDR2 SASEGT. This CDR3 contains 13 residues. The chain links TRBV6-1 to TRBJ2-3; D not certain. The specimen was naive CD4+ T cells from PBMCs. As to subset: CD45RA+ positively selected. The clonotype comes from a man younger than 35 in good health. Some clones in this sample may be carry-over from other donors' samples. This CDR3 is CASRVVSTDTQYF. The CDR3 DNA reads TGTGCCAGCAGAGTAGTTAGCACAGATACGCAGTATTTT.